This is a list of T cell receptor beta chains from one sample in a study of technical replicates of blood from several donors. Data came from immunoSEQ multiplex PCR; TCRdb stores just in-frame clones and leaves some out. The table has about 89,000 clones, around 94% seen once. The sequencing sample was made of T cells isolated from PBMCs. These receptors originate from a human donor in good health. Both conserved end residues are part of each CDR3. D genes are given only for firm matches. The size of a clone is reported for some rows only, either as once, few or many, or as a class for expanded clones.

v_call	j_call	d_call	clone_size	cdr3_aa	cdr3_nt
TRBV6-1	TRBJ2-4	.	.	CASSEPSLAKNIQYF	TGTGCCAGCAGTGAACCCTCGTTAGCCAAAAACATTCAGTACTTC
TRBV5-1	TRBJ2-3	TRBD1	once	CASSWGGQGATDTQYF	TGCGCCAGCAGCTGGGGGGGACAGGGGGCAACGGATACGCAGTATTTT
TRBV6-6	TRBJ1-5	TRBD1	.	CASSRDRDYSNQPQHF	TGTGCCAGCAGCCGGGACAGAGACTATAGCAATCAGCCCCAGCATTTT
TRBV2	TRBJ2-7	TRBD2	.	CASSEWGGILYEQYF	TGTGCCAGCAGTGAATGGGGAGGGATTCTCTACGAGCAGTACTTC
TRBV4-2	TRBJ2-3	.	.	CASSQDTNTDTQYF	TGTGCCAGCAGCCAAGATACAAACACAGATACGCAGTATTTT
TRBV6-4	TRBJ1-2	.	.	CASSETGVGYTF	TGTGCCAGCAGTGAAACCGGGGTTGGCTACACCTTC
TRBV23-1	TRBJ2-2	TRBD2	.	CASEGRVDTGELFF	TGCGCCAGCGAGGGGAGGGTAGACACCGGGGAGCTGTTTTTT
TRBV29-1	TRBJ2-7	TRBD2	.	CSVGRGEDEQYF	TGCAGCGTTGGACGGGGGGAGGACGAGCAGTACTTC
TRBV7-9	TRBJ1-1	.	.	CASSLSRVLNTEAFF	TGTGCCAGCAGCTTAAGCCGGGTGCTGAACACTGAAGCTTTCTTT
TRBV25-1	TRBJ2-1	.	.	CASSGATGGWREVAEQFF	TGTGCCAGCAGTGGGGCGACAGGGGGATGGCGGGAGGTGGCTGAGCAGTTCTTC
TRBV12-5	TRBJ2-1	TRBD2	.	CASGLSGSSYNEQFF	TGTGCTAGTGGTCTCAGCGGGAGCTCCTACAATGAGCAGTTCTTC
TRBV28	TRBJ1-2	.	.	CASSLGQNYGYTF	TGTGCCAGCAGTTTAGGCCAGAACTATGGCTACACCTTC
TRBV6-6	TRBJ1-4	TRBD1	.	CASRDREKLFF	TGTGCCAGCCGGGACAGGGAAAAACTGTTTTTT
TRBV5-1	TRBJ2-7	TRBD2	.	CASSLRLGTSGLHEQYF	TGCGCCAGCAGCTTAAGACTCGGGACTAGCGGGCTCCACGAGCAGTACTTC
TRBV4-1	TRBJ2-7	TRBD1	.	CASSQGLIGTGGSYEQYF	TGCGCCAGCAGCCAAGGCCTAATTGGGACAGGGGGCTCCTACGAGCAGTACTTC
TRBV7-9	TRBJ1-1	.	once	CASSLWGGTDTEAFF	TGTGCCAGCAGCTTATGGGGGGGCACGGACACTGAAGCTTTCTTT
TRBV10-1	TRBJ2-7	.	.	CASSDSSVVEQYF	TGCGCCAGCAGTGACTCCTCGGTCGTCGAGCAGTACTTC
TRBV2	TRBJ1-1	.	once	CASRPGQNTEAFF	TGTGCCAGCAGGCCGGGACAAAACACTGAAGCTTTCTTT
TRBV6-1	TRBJ2-7	TRBD1	.	CASRGTGGTYEQYF	TGTGCCAGCAGAGGGACAGGGGGGACCTACGAGCAGTACTTC
TRBV5-4	TRBJ1-1	.	.	CASSFSWAMNTEAFF	TGTGCCAGCAGCTTTTCTTGGGCTATGAACACTGAAGCTTTCTTT
TRBV6-5	TRBJ2-2	.	.	CASSYGRTGELFF	TGTGCCAGCAGTTACGGGCGCACCGGGGAGCTGTTTTTT
TRBV5-8	TRBJ2-7	TRBD2	.	CASSLVSGRAYEQYF	TGTGCCAGCAGCTTGGTTAGCGGGCGGGCCTACGAGCAGTACTTC
TRBV6-6	TRBJ2-2	.	.	CASSQDYNTGELFF	TGTGCCAGCAGTCAGGACTATAACACCGGGGAGCTGTTTTTT
TRBV10-1	TRBJ2-5	.	.	CASSAGARGETQYF	TGCGCCAGCAGTGCAGGGGCCCGCGGGGAGACCCAGTACTTC
TRBV29-1	TRBJ2-7	.	.	CSVETWSYEQYF	TGCAGCGTTGAAACTTGGTCCTACGAGCAGTACTTC
TRBV6-6	TRBJ1-3	.	once	CASSRGRNTIYF	TGTGCCAGCAGTAGGGGGAGAAACACCATATATTTT
TRBV6-5	TRBJ1-1	.	.	CASSTQGVLNTEAFF	TGTGCCAGCAGTACACAGGGCGTCCTCAACACTGAAGCTTTCTTT
TRBV19	TRBJ2-2	.	.	CASNTGTNTGELFF	TGTGCCAGTAACACAGGAACGAACACCGGGGAGCTGTTTTTT
TRBV6-5	TRBJ1-1	TRBD1	.	CASSSETGTFF	TGTGCCAGCAGTTCAGAGACAGGGACTTTCTTT
TRBV18	TRBJ1-3	TRBD1	.	CASSPNRGLSGNTIYF	TGTGCCAGCTCCCCTAACAGGGGGCTCTCTGGAAACACCATATATTTT
TRBV2	TRBJ1-1	.	.	CASTRLSDPSTEAFF	TGTGCCAGCACTAGATTAAGCGACCCGAGCACTGAAGCTTTCTTT
TRBV19	TRBJ2-3	.	.	CASSISLSDTQYF	TGTGCCAGTAGTATTTCTCTGTCAGATACGCAGTATTTT
TRBV6-6	TRBJ1-2	TRBD1	.	CASSYEGAPYGYTF	TGTGCCAGCAGTTACGAGGGGGCCCCCTATGGCTACACCTTC
TRBV5-4	TRBJ2-1	TRBD2	.	CASVGTSGTGEQFF	TGTGCCAGCGTCGGGACTAGCGGAACGGGTGAGCAGTTCTTC
TRBV2	TRBJ2-3	TRBD2	.	CASSEAGGHTQYF	TGTGCCAGCAGTGAGGCGGGGGGACATACGCAGTATTTT
TRBV6-5	TRBJ1-1	TRBD1	.	CASSHPTGGTEAFF	TGTGCCAGCAGTCATCCCACAGGGGGCACTGAAGCTTTCTTT
TRBV7-9	TRBJ2-1	.	.	CASSLEAFNEQFF	TGTGCCAGCAGCTTAGAAGCGTTCAATGAGCAGTTCTTC
TRBV27	TRBJ2-3	TRBD2	.	CASSSPSSSGGGTSTDTQYF	TGTGCCAGCAGTTCCCCGTCCTCTAGCGGGGGGGGTACTAGCACAGATACGCAGTATTTT
TRBV7-2	TRBJ2-7	.	.	CASSVPLREQYF	TGTGCCAGCAGCGTCCCACTGCGCGAGCAGTACTTC
TRBV5-4	TRBJ2-1	.	.	CASSLFSRRSYNEQFF	TGTGCCAGCAGCTTGTTCTCGAGGAGGTCTTACAATGAGCAGTTCTTC
TRBV28	TRBJ1-1	.	.	CASSLLLRTANTEAFF	TGTGCCAGCAGTTTATTATTACGGACAGCGAACACTGAAGCTTTCTTT
TRBV4-2	TRBJ1-6	.	.	CASSQDTGIYPLHF	TGTGCCAGCAGCCAAGATACAGGTATCTACCCCCTCCACTTT
TRBV10-1	TRBJ1-1	TRBD1	few	CASSAGTGGSEAFF	TGCGCCAGCAGTGCCGGGACAGGGGGCTCTGAAGCTTTCTTT
TRBV5-1	TRBJ2-1	.	once	CASSLTEYNEQFF	TGCGCCAGCAGCTTGACAGAATACAATGAGCAGTTCTTC
TRBV6-1	TRBJ2-4	TRBD1	once	CASSPRTGNHKYF	TGTGCCAGCAGTCCGAGGACAGGGAACCACAAGTACTTC
TRBV18	TRBJ1-1	TRBD1	.	CASSPRQGTTNTEAFF	TGTGCCAGCTCACCGCGACAGGGAACGACGAACACTGAAGCTTTCTTT
TRBV9	TRBJ1-3	TRBD1	.	CASSAIGTASGNTIYF	TGTGCCAGCAGCGCAATCGGGACAGCCTCTGGAAACACCATATATTTT
TRBV9	TRBJ2-3	.	.	CASRDQRFPTDTQYF	TGTGCCAGCAGGGACCAGCGGTTCCCCACAGATACGCAGTATTTT
TRBV5-6	TRBJ1-1	.	.	CASSPLLQGSRNTEAFF	TGTGCCAGCAGCCCCCTCCTCCAGGGTTCCCGGAACACTGAAGCTTTCTTT
TRBV7-9	TRBJ1-2	TRBD1	.	CASSLVRQGARGYTF	TGTGCCAGCAGCTTAGTCCGGCAGGGGGCGCGTGGCTACACCTTC
TRBV11-2	TRBJ2-6	.	.	CASSPLGGNSGANVLTF	TGTGCCAGCAGCCCCTTGGGGGGAAACTCTGGGGCCAACGTCCTGACTTTC
TRBV27	TRBJ1-5	TRBD1	.	CASSSTGGGQPQHF	TGTGCCAGCAGTTCAACAGGGGGAGGCCAGCCCCAGCATTTT
TRBV28	TRBJ1-1	.	few	CASSQRQYTEAFF	TGTGCCAGCAGTCAAAGACAGTACACTGAAGCTTTCTTT
TRBV6-1	TRBJ1-1	.	.	CASSADKNTEAFF	TGTGCCAGCAGTGCGGACAAGAACACTGAAGCTTTCTTT
TRBV7-9	TRBJ2-2	TRBD2	.	CASSLLAGGGGELFF	TGTGCCAGCAGCTTACTAGCGGGAGGTGGCGGGGAGCTGTTTTTT
TRBV30	TRBJ1-1	.	.	CAWSVRRQALKGNTEAFF	TGTGCCTGGAGTGTACGTCGACAGGCCCTGAAGGGAAACACTGAAGCTTTCTTT
TRBV19	TRBJ2-7	TRBD2	.	CASSGLFTSGSYEQYF	TGTGCCAGTAGTGGACTATTCACTAGCGGCTCCTACGAGCAGTACTTC